A selection of T cell receptor beta chains follows, all from one sample in a study of esophageal squamous cell carcinoma under preoperative chemotherapy. TCRdb independently ran MiXCR on the PCR reads; one entry per CDR3 protein. Here the sample spans roughly 30,000 distinct CDR3 sequences, around 50% being singletons. Collection took place from a patient given preoperative chemotherapy. These receptor sequences come from a human donor with esophageal squamous cell carcinoma. The donor label of this sample is uncertain. CDR3s include the opening cysteine and the closing phenylalanine or tryptophan. The D gene is left open where the match is weak. Size is omitted from some rows. Given values are once, few, many or a class for expanded clones.

v_call,clone_size,d_call,j_call,cdr3_nt,cdr3_aa
TRBV7-6,.,.,TRBJ2-3,TGTGCCAGCAGCTTAGAGGGGACTGGCGGGGTTACAGATACGCAGTATTTC,CASSLEGTGGVTDTQYF
TRBV7-6,once,.,TRBJ2-7,TGTGCCAGGGGGTTAGGCGCGCGAGGCCAAGAGACGCAGTACTTC,CARGLGARGQETQYF
TRBV7-6,medium-sized,TRBD1,TRBJ2-7,TGTGCCAGCAGCCCCGGACAGGGAACCTACGAGCAGTACTTC,CASSPGQGTYEQYF
TRBV7-8,.,.,TRBJ2-3,TGTGCCGGGGGCTTAGGGGGGCGTGACCCAGATACCCAGTATTTC,CAGGLGGRDPDTQYF
TRBV7-2,.,.,TRBJ2-1,TGTGCCAGCAGCTTGGTGGCGGGGGCCGACGATAAGCAGTACTTT,CASSLVAGADDKQYF
TRBV7-9,.,.,TRBJ2-1,TGTGCCAGCAGCTTAGGGCAGGGCGCTGTAATTGAGCATTTTTTC,CASSLGQGAVIEHFF
TRBV28,.,.,TRBJ2-1,TGTGCCAGCAGTTCTCCGGACGGGATGCGGGAGCAGTTCTTC,CASSSPDGMREQFF
TRBV11-2,.,TRBD2,TRBJ2-7,TGTGCCAGCAGCCTCCCGAGGCTAGCGGGACCCTCCTCCTACGAGCAGTACTTC,CASSLPRLAGPSSYEQYF
TRBV11-3,.,.,TRBJ2-3,TGTGCCAGCAGCTTAGACCAGACAGATACGCAGTATTTT,CASSLDQTDTQYF
TRBV7-7,.,.,TRBJ2-3,TGTGCTAGCAGCTTAGGGACCACAAATACGCAGTACTTT,CASSLGTTNTQYF
TRBV6-2/TRBV6-3,.,.,TRBJ2-4,TGTGCCAGCGGGCAAAACATTCAGTACTTC,CASGQNIQYF
TRBV20-1,.,TRBD1,TRBJ2-1,TGCAGTGCTAGAACGGGACAGGGTAACAATGAGCAGTTCTTC,CSARTGQGNNEQFF
TRBV15,.,.,TRBJ2-6,TGTGCCACCAGCAGAGGTGCAGTTGGCTCTGGGGCCAACGTCCTGACTTTC,CATSRGAVGSGANVLTF
TRBV19,.,TRBD2,TRBJ2-4,TGTGCCAGTAGTATTCCTAGCGGGAGGATTCAGTACTTC,CASSIPSGRIQYF
TRBV6-1,many,TRBD2,TRBJ2-5,TGTGCCAGCAGTAAAATCGGACTAGGCCAAGAGACCCAGTACTTC,CASSKIGLGQETQYF
TRBV20-1,.,.,TRBJ2-2,TGCAGTGCCCAGATCCCCGGGAGCAGGAACACCGGGGAGCTGTTTTTT,CSAQIPGSRNTGELFF
TRBV7-8,.,.,TRBJ2-2,TGTGCCAGCCTCCCGGCTGTGAGCACAGGTGAGCTGTTTTTT,CASLPAVSTGELFF
TRBV27,.,TRBD1,TRBJ2-3,TGTGCCAGCAGTTCCTGGGACAGGGGGCTAACAGATACGCAGTATTTT,CASSSWDRGLTDTQYF
TRBV7-2,.,.,TRBJ2-5,TGTGCCAGCGGGGGGGCCGGGGGGCGGGCCCAAGAGACCCAGTACTTC,CASGGAGGRAQETQYF
TRBV12-3/TRBV12-4,.,.,TRBJ2-5,TGTGCCAGGGGGTACGGGGCCGGTGGCCCAGAGACCCAGTACTTC,CARGYGAGGPETQYF
TRBV6-1,many,.,TRBJ2-5,TGTGCCAGCAGTGACGGGGGCGAGACCCAGTACTTC,CASSDGGETQYF
TRBV7-2,.,.,TRBJ2-3,TGTGCCAGCGGGACTGTAGGGGGGCGTGAGCGTTTCCTGGGCCCAGATACGCAGTATTTT,CASGTVGGRERFLGPDTQYF